This T cell receptor (beta chain) appears in the sequencing data of a study of CD8 T cells in Susac syndrome. At the level of the study: Intravenous immunoglobulin alone or corticosteroids were being given to patients with Susac syndrome at blood draw, unless they were therapy-naive.

The germline V and J ends were trimmed by 4 bases and 4 bases, with 19 bases remaining between them. The CDR3 spans 16 residues. CDR1 and CDR2 (germline): SEHNR, FQNEAQ (reference sequence). In regard to this clonotype: What it binds is not known.

Findings of the study overall: CD4+ T cell repertoires in Susac syndrome exhibited no evidence of clonal expansion.

Random hexamers served to reverse transcribe about 0.5 to 1 ug RNA. An immunoSEQ multiplex PCR amplified TCR beta CDR3 over 54 Vbeta and 13 Jbeta. MiXCR, run by TCRdb on the immunoSEQ multiplex PCR reads, gives a single entry per CDR3 protein. The repertoire has under 200,000 distinct CDR3 sequences, about 91% of them found once; the top ten carry about 0.1%. V usage is TRBV7-9 and J usage is TRBJ1-2; weak D call: TRBD1 (6 bases). The TCR sequence derives from a human donor with Susac syndrome. The source material was CD4+ T cells from PBMCs. In DNA form, the CDR3 reads TGTGCCAGCAGCTCGACAACAGGGCGGAGAGGCTATGGCTACACCTTC. Amino acids: CASSSTTGRRGYGYTF.